The following is a TCR beta chain sequence with its context. What it binds is unknown. Together with a sample-barcoded 5' primer, a J-beta primer mix was included in a second PCR lasting roughly 6 to 12 cycles. Researchers report that each sample yielded at least 2.5 million CDR3-containing paired-end reads. TCRdb processed the 5' RACE reads anew with MiXCR; each CDR3 protein has one entry. This table has about 650,000 distinct CDR3 sequences, about 30% appearing once. This CDR3 has 18 amino acids. Germline V lookup: CDR1 MNHNS, CDR2 SASEGT. The sample originates from a study of blood T cells in healthy people across ages. Overall study findings and caveats: Roughly linearly, TCR beta diversity per million T cells fell as age increased. Donor CMV status was unknown, possibly confounding expanded clonotype changes.

The sample providers were healthy Caucasian people from Russia, aged roughly 6 to 95. The genes are TRBV6-1 and TRBJ2-4; TRBD2 agrees at 9 bases. Near its end, the DNA agrees better with TRBJ2-7, so the J call may be wrong. The clonotype originates from a woman aged 80 or over in good health. Material for sequencing was blood. The chain's CDR3 is CASSRPGAGGPRSDEQYF. The CDR3 region has the DNA TGTGCCAGCAGCCGCCCCGGGGCGGGAGGGCCACGTTCTGACGAGCAGTACTTC.